This entry lists 2 T cell receptor beta chains sequenced from one sample in a study of T cell changes during pregnancy in multiple sclerosis. Generated by immunoSEQ multiplex PCR, the TCRdb table keeps only in-frame clones and is missing some. The repertoire has around 34,000 clones, about 90% of them found once; the top ten carry about 4.4%. The sample consisted of CD8+ T cells from peripheral blood mononuclear cells, taken after pregnancy. These receptors were taken from a female donor with multiple sclerosis, enrolled in a pregnancy study.

J is TRBJ1-2 and V is TRBV7-9, with a weak D call TRBD1 (5 bases). The V end was cut by 4 bases, the J end by 8 bases, with 11 bases between. The CDR3 is 12 residues long. The germline V gene has CDR1 SEHNR and CDR2 FQNEAQ (reference sequence). CDR3 DNA: TGTGCCAGCAGCTCAGGGATGATGGGCTACACCTTC. This translates into CASSSGMMGYTF.

The chain is built from TRBV7-2 and TRBJ1-1, with 9 bases aligning to TRBD1. Germline V lookup: CDR1 SGHTA, CDR2 FQGNSA. This CDR3 has 15 residues. J gave up 5 bases and V 5 bases, and 9 bases lay outside the gene matches. CDR3 protein: CASSATQGAGTEAFF. CDR3 DNA sequence: TGTGCCAGCAGCGCAACACAGGGGGCTGGTACTGAAGCTTTCTTT.